This TCR beta chain came from a study of cytomegalovirus exposure and HLA in healthy donors. This CDR3 spans 15 amino acids. Looked up from germline, CDR1 is SGHRS and CDR2 is YFSETQ. The junction had 8 bases not matched to a gene; V was cut back by 2 bases and J by 4 bases. This PCR relied on a set of 60 Vbeta primers and 13 Jbeta primers. Libraries were prepared by immunoSEQ multiplex PCR; TCRdb keeps only in-frame clonotypes and omits some of them. The table lists under 200,000 clones, approximately 83% of them singletons. What was sequenced was PBMCs. This chain links TRBV5-1 with TRBJ2-5; 7 bases are shared with TRBD1. The origin of this receptor is a young man in good health and CMV-seropositive. The CDR3 protein is CASSFGTDNSETQYF. In DNA, the CDR3 is TGCGCCAGCAGCTTCGGGACAGACAATTCAGAGACCCAGTACTTC.